The 15 T cell receptor beta chains given below trace back to one sample, sequenced in a study of control samples from healthy donors and cancer patients. Method: immunoSEQ multiplex PCR; TCRdb's copy keeps in-frame clones and lacks some. The sample records about 89,000 clones, approximately 86% being singletons. Sequencing was done on a sample of blood. These receptors were collected from a man aged 25 to 40 in good health.

This clone was counted a single time. The chain carries TRBV5-4 and TRBJ2-2, with 8 bases that match TRBD2. The V and J ends lost 0 bases and 5 bases, in that order; junction bases with no gene match: 15. Per germline, CDR1 SGHNT and CDR2 YYREEE (reference sequence). The CDR3 is 19 residues long. The chain's CDR3 is CASSLEGLGFGWDTGELFF. The CDR3 bases are TGTGCCAGCAGCTTGGAGGGACTAGGTTTCGGGTGGGATACCGGGGAGCTGTTTTTT.

Only one count was recorded for this clone. This chain connects TRBV11-2 to TRBJ2-2, with no clear D. Germline loops: CDR1 SGHAT, CDR2 FQNNGV. The germline V and J ends were trimmed by 1 base and 2 bases, with 5 bases remaining between them. CDR3 length equals 14 residues. The CDR3 loop is CASSLGSNTGELFF. The CDR3 bases are TGTGCCAGCAGCTTAGGGAGTAACACCGGGGAGCTGTTTTTT.

The genes are TRBV6-1 and TRBJ1-2; weak D call: TRBD1 (5 bases). Looked up from germline, CDR1 is MNHNS and CDR2 is SASEGT. CDR3 length: 17 residues. The V and J ends lost 3 bases and 4 bases respectively, with 21 bases between them. In nucleotides, the CDR3 is TGTGCCAGCAGTGATCAGACCTTGGCGAAGGGGAGCTATGGCTACACCTTC. It translates to CASSDQTLAKGSYGYTF.

Written as DNA, the CDR3 is TGTGCCAGCAGCCCACAGACAGACTATGGCTACACCTTC. Translating it yields CASSPQTDYGYTF. V and J are TRBV5-8 and TRBJ1-2, with D possibly TRBD1 on 5 matching bases. Germline values: CDR1 SGHTS, CDR2 YDEGEE. The length of the CDR3 is 13 residues. Trimming left V 4 bases short and J 3 bases short, with 10 bases between.

In nucleotides, the CDR3 is TGCGCCAGCAGCTTGGGGGACGGTGAAGCTTTCTTT. Translation gives CASSLGDGEAFF. The chain carries TRBV5-1 and TRBJ1-1, with D possibly TRBD1 on 5 matching bases. The CDR3 length is 12 residues. Germline CDR1 SGHRS, CDR2 YFSETQ. V was pared by 0 bases and J by 7 bases, with 7 bases between.

The chain couples TRBV25-1 to TRBJ2-1, with TRBD2 matching over 9 bases. The CDR3 extends over 14 amino acids. Losses at the gene ends were 6 bases for V and 7 bases for J; bases not matched to a gene: 7. Germline loops: CDR1 MGHDK, CDR2 SYGVNS. CDR3 DNA: TGTGCCAGCAGACCGGGACTAGCTATGAATGAGCAGTTCTTC. It codes for CASRPGLAMNEQFF. Combining the CDR3 with reference TRBV25-1 and TRBJ2-1 gives the whole variable domain EADIYQTPRYLVIGTGKKITLECSQTMGHDKMYWYQQDPGMELHLIHYSYGVNSTEKGDLSSESTVSRIRTEHFPLTLESARPSHTSQYLCASRPGLAMNEQFFGPGTRLTVL.

The chain carries TRBV29-1 and TRBJ2-5, with 7 bases fitting TRBD2. There are 12 residues in the CDR3. Trimming removed 7 bases from V and 4 bases from J; junction bases left unmatched: 6. CDR1 is SQVTM and CDR2 is ANQGSEA in the germline V gene. The chain's CDR3 is CSALGGGETQYF. The CDR3 DNA reads as TGCAGCGCCCTGGGGGGGGGAGAGACCCAGTACTTC.

The chain is built from TRBV4-1 and TRBJ2-7; the match to TRBD1 covers 7 bases. V shed 4 bases, J shed 4 bases, and the junction held 10 bases outside the gene matches. CDR3 length: 15 amino acids. Germline loops: CDR1 MGHRA, CDR2 YSYEKL. CDR3 nucleotide sequence: TGCGCCAGCAGCCTGGGACAGTTTGGGGCGTACGAGCAGTACTTC. Its translation is CASSLGQFGAYEQYF.

The chain carries TRBV5-1 and TRBJ2-1; the match to TRBD2 covers 10 bases. The CDR3 sequence is 14 residues long. The germline gives CDR1 SGHRS, CDR2 YFSETQ. V was pared by 2 bases and J by 9 bases, with 5 bases of the junction left unmatched. CDR3 bases: TGCGCCAGCAGCTTCCTAGCGGGGGTGATTGAGCAGTTCTTC. This translates into CASSFLAGVIEQFF.

The V and J genes are TRBV5-1 and TRBJ2-3; 8 nucleotides match TRBD2. J lost 0 bases, V lost 0 bases, and 6 bases had no gene match. Looked up from germline, CDR1 is SGHRS and CDR2 is YFSETQ. The CDR3 has 17 residues. The CDR3 sequence: CASSLEGTRTSTDTQYF. Written as DNA, the CDR3 is TGCGCCAGCAGCTTGGAAGGGACTAGAACTAGCACAGATACGCAGTATTTT.

This sequence joins TRBV19 and TRBJ1-5; D unclear. The germline V and J ends were trimmed by 3 bases and 2 bases, with 5 bases remaining between them. Germline V CDR1 and CDR2: LNHDA, SQIVND (reference sequence). This CDR3 contains 13 residues. The CDR3 sequence: CASSMSGNQPQHF. In DNA form, the CDR3 reads TGTGCCAGTAGTATGAGTGGCAATCAGCCCCAGCATTTT.

The genes are TRBV9 and TRBJ2-1; TRBD1 or TRBD2 may be the D gene (6 bases each). Looked up from germline, CDR1 is SGDLS and CDR2 is YYNGEE. V lost 0 bases, J lost 8 bases, and 18 bases lay in between. The CDR3 is 16 amino acids. CDR3 region: CASSVGSGGGLHEQFF. DNA for the CDR3: TGTGCCAGCAGCGTAGGGTCCGGAGGGGGGTTACATGAGCAGTTCTTC.

The chain couples TRBV30 to TRBJ1-1; 9 bases are shared with TRBD1. The CDR3 has 12 amino acids. The V gene end was trimmed by 7 bases and the J gene end by 1 base; junction bases not matched to a gene: 1. CDR1 is GTSNPN, CDR2 SVGIG, per germline (reference sequence). CDR3 coding DNA: TGTGCCTCGGACAGGGGGAACACTGAAGCTTTCTTT. It is translated as CASDRGNTEAFF.

By its share, this clone is medium-sized. V usage is TRBV9 and J usage is TRBJ2-3; D is unclear. V lost 0 bases and J 0 bases, leaving 8 bases between the germline ends. CDR3 length: 15 residues. Germline values: CDR1 SGDLS, CDR2 YYNGEE. Written as DNA, the CDR3 is TGTGCCAGCAGCGTAGCTGTCTCAAGCACAGATACGCAGTATTTT. Protein product: CASSVAVSSTDTQYF.

This sequence joins TRBV19 and TRBJ2-2; D might be TRBD1 or TRBD2, each matching 5 bases. The CDR3 contains 15 residues. In germline, CDR1 is LNHDA, CDR2 SQIVND (reference sequence). V was trimmed by 6 bases and J by 0 bases, leaving 11 bases between them. The CDR3 is CASRTGTANTGELFF. CDR3 DNA sequence: TGTGCCAGTAGAACCGGGACGGCGAACACCGGGGAGCTGTTTTTT.